The 23 T cell receptor beta chains reported below all come from one sample, sequenced in a study of T cells in Graves' hyperthyroidism and ophthalmopathy. Using RNA transcripts as the source, TCR beta CDR3 regions were amplified. Using the HTBI primer set, a first-round RT-PCR was run on the TCR CDR3. One entry per CDR3 protein results from TCRdb running MiXCR on the multiplex PCR reads. The table records about 590,000 distinct CDR3 sequences, 15% to 19% of them present only once. Sequencing input: blood. The receptors derive from a woman in her twenties or thirties with Graves' hyperthyroidism.

This chain connects TRBV20-1 to TRBJ2-1, with 9 bases fitting TRBD2. After removal of 3 bases from V and 1 base from J, the junction contained 10 bases not matched to a gene. The CDR3 runs to 17 residues. Germline assignment: CDR1 DFQATT and CDR2 SNEGSKA (reference sequence). The CDR3 region is CSASVSGSSWSYNEQFF. In DNA form, the CDR3 reads TGCAGTGCTAGCGTTAGCGGGAGTTCTTGGTCCTACAATGAGCAGTTCTTC.

In DNA form, the CDR3 reads TGCGCCAGCAGCTTACTAGCGGCAGACACCGGGGAGCTGTTTTTT. Translation gives CASSLLAADTGELFF. The chain employs TRBV5-1 and TRBJ2-2; 8 bases agree with TRBD2. CDR1 and CDR2 from the germline V gene are SGHRS and YFSETQ. The CDR3 length is 15 residues. The V gene end was trimmed by 2 bases and the J gene end by 3 bases; junction bases not matched to a gene: 3.

The V call is TRBV14, the J call TRBJ2-7; D possibly corresponds to TRBD2 (5 bases). The V end lost 3 bases, the J end lost 1 base, and 7 bases lay between the germline ends. CDR3 length: 13 residues. CDR1 and CDR2 from the germline V gene are SGHDN and FVKESK. The CDR3 sequence is CASSHPGSYEQYF. Here the CDR3 DNA reads TGTGCCAGCAGCCACCCGGGGTCCTACGAGCAGTACTTC.

This chain joins TRBV30 and TRBJ1-6; the match to TRBD1 covers 8 bases. Germline V lookup: CDR1 GTSNPN, CDR2 SVGIG (reference sequence). V was clipped by 0 bases and J by 4 bases; unmatched bases: 11. The CDR3 runs to 18 residues. DNA of the CDR3: TGTGCCTGGAGTGTCTCCGGGCCGACAGGGGAATATAATTCACCCCTCCACTTT. This sequence encodes CAWSVSGPTGEYNSPLHF.

This clonotype was seen many times. This chain connects TRBV7-2 to TRBJ2-3; D is possibly TRBD2 (6 bases). The V end was cut by 8 bases, the J end by 3 bases, with 12 bases between. The CDR3 is 13 amino acids. Per germline, CDR1 SGHTA and CDR2 FQGNSA. In DNA form, the CDR3 reads TGTGCCAGCGGGGGACTTGGGACAGATACGCAGTATTTT. This translates into CASGGLGTDTQYF.

This chain links TRBV20-1 with TRBJ1-2, with 7 positions matching TRBD1. V gave up 5 bases and J gave up 6 bases; unmatched junction bases: 15. The length of the CDR3 is 15 residues. The germline CDR1 and CDR2 sequences are DFQATT and SNEGSKA (reference sequence). The CDR3 coding sequence is TGCAGTGCTGGACCAATACAGGGGAGAGAGGATGGCTACACCTTC. Its protein is CSAGPIQGREDGYTF.

There are many counts of this clonotype. The V call is TRBV7-8, the J call TRBJ2-4, with 9 bases aligning to TRBD2. After removal of 0 bases from V and 8 bases from J, the junction contained 2 bases not matched to a gene. Germline CDR1 SGHVS, CDR2 FQNEAQ. There are 14 residues in the CDR3. CDR3 DNA: TGTGCCAGCAGCTTAGCGGGACTAGCACACATTCAGTACTTC. Translated, it gives CASSLAGLAHIQYF.

This clonotype has only a few counts. The genes are TRBV24-1 and TRBJ2-1, with TRBD2 matching over 11 bases. From germline, CDR1 is KGHDR and CDR2 SFDVKD. CDR3 length: 18 amino acids. V gave up 8 bases and J gave up 5 bases; unmatched junction bases: 16. The CDR3 here is CATILALGPGLADNEQFF. DNA for the CDR3: TGTGCCACCATTTTGGCCCTCGGCCCGGGACTAGCGGACAATGAGCAGTTCTTC.

The sample holds many counts of this clonotype. The V gene is TRBV20-1, the J gene TRBJ2-3; 7 bases are shared with TRBD2. The CDR3 runs 15 residues. The germline V gene has CDR1 DFQATT and CDR2 SNEGSKA (reference sequence). The V and J ends lost 4 bases and 0 bases, in that order; junction bases with no gene match: 7. CDR3 residues: CSATRLAASTDTQYF. CDR3 DNA sequence: TGCAGTGCTACCAGACTAGCAGCTAGCACAGATACGCAGTATTTT.

This clonotype was found many times. The chain uses TRBV20-1 and TRBJ2-7; 8 nucleotides match TRBD2. V was clipped by 5 bases and J by 5 bases; unmatched bases: 17. The germline V gene has CDR1 DFQATT and CDR2 SNEGSKA (reference sequence). The CDR3 is made up of 16 amino acids. The CDR3 is CSARGWGAGAVNEQYF. CDR3 nucleotide sequence: TGCAGTGCTCGAGGCTGGGGAGCGGGAGCGGTGAACGAGCAGTACTTC.

The chain recombines TRBV4-1 with TRBJ2-3; 11 bases match TRBD2. This CDR3 spans 17 amino acids. The J segment lost 5 bases and the V segment lost 2 bases, leaving 9 bases of the junction unmatched. Germline V CDR1 and CDR2: MGHRA, YSYEKL. CDR3 sequence reads: CASSQTPLAGVRDTQYF. The CDR3 region has the DNA TGCGCCAGCAGCCAAACCCCACTAGCGGGAGTTAGAGATACGCAGTATTTT.

This clonotype was counted only a few times. One junction end does not reproduce the germline sequence, and a read error may be involved. The gene calls are TRBV5-1 and TRBJ2-1, with 9 bases lining up with TRBD2. The CDR3 contains 14 residues. Germline V gene data show CDR1 as SGHRS and CDR2 as YFSETQ. Here the CDR3 DNA reads TGCGTCAGCAGCTCCGGACTAGCGAACAATGAGCAGTTCTTC. It codes for CVSSSGLANNEQFF.

At least ten counts were recorded for this clonotype. The chain employs TRBV7-2 and TRBJ2-1, with 8 bases matching TRBD2. CDR1 and CDR2 from the germline V gene are SGHTA and FQGNSA. The CDR3 length is 14 residues. V was clipped by 5 bases and J by 7 bases; unmatched bases: 7. The CDR3 region has the DNA TGTGCCAGCAGCACCGGGACTAGTGGGAATGAGCAGTTCTTC. This gives the protein CASSTGTSGNEQFF.

This clonotype showed up just a few times. The chain uses TRBV20-1 and TRBJ2-1; D possibly matches TRBD1 or TRBD2 (5 bases each). Trimming shortened V by 6 bases and J by 0 bases, and 9 bases separated the two germline ends. The CDR3 is made up of 13 amino acids. From germline, CDR1 is DFQATT and CDR2 SNEGSKA (reference sequence). The DNA for the CDR3 is TGCAGTGCCGAGAGGGGCTCCTACAATGAGCAGTTCTTC. This sequence encodes CSAERGSYNEQFF.

This rearrangement joins TRBV4-3 to TRBJ2-7; TRBD1 matches at 12 bases. The germline gives CDR1 LGHNA, CDR2 YSLEER. The J segment lost 5 bases and the V segment lost 0 bases, leaving 14 bases of the junction unmatched. The CDR3 spans 19 residues. The CDR3 spells CASSQDLIRLGQGANEQYF. Here the CDR3 DNA reads TGCGCCAGCAGCCAAGATCTAATCAGGTTGGGACAGGGGGCAAACGAGCAGTACTTC.

In its sample, this clonotype was seen many times. The chain recombines TRBV28 with TRBJ1-1; D is ambiguous. CDR1 and CDR2 (germline): MDHEN, SYDVKM. This CDR3 is 13 amino acids long. V was pared by 5 bases and J by 4 bases, with 11 bases between. The CDR3 sequence is CASSPPRPTEAFF. CDR3 DNA sequence: TGTGCCAGCAGTCCCCCGAGGCCCACTGAAGCTTTCTTT.

This chain links TRBV2 with TRBJ2-3, with 12 positions matching TRBD1. The CDR3 length is 16 residues. V lost 7 bases and J lost 6; bases outside the gene matches: 11. Germline-derived CDR1 and CDR2 are SNHLY and FYNNEI. In DNA, the CDR3 is TGTGCCAGCAACAACCGGGACAGGGGGCTGCCGGATACGCAGTATTTT. Translated, it gives CASNNRDRGLPDTQYF.

Details on this clonotype: Likely a read error: the CDR3 ends without its conserved phenylalanine or tryptophan. The J gene is TRBJ2-1, the V gene TRBV6-1, with TRBD2 as a possible D gene (5 bases). Germline loops: CDR1 MNHNS, CDR2 SASEGT. V was shortened by 6 bases and J by 0 bases, with 18 bases between the two germline ends. The CDR3 extends over 17 amino acids. This chain's CDR3 is CASSVDGPGSSYNEQFL. DNA of the CDR3: TGTGCCAGCAGCGTCGATGGGCCGGGAAGCTCCTACAATGAGCAGTTCCTC.

This rearrangement joins TRBV20-1 to TRBJ2-4, with D tentatively TRBD1 (6 bases). Germline CDR1 is DFQATT and CDR2 is SNEGSKA (reference sequence). There are 13 residues in the CDR3. The V gene lost 3 bases and the J gene lost 3 bases, with 9 bases spanning the gap. CDR3 bases: TGCAGTGCTAGGATAGGGGGCAAAAACATTCAGTACTTC. It specifies CSARIGGKNIQYF.

The V and J genes are TRBV19 and TRBJ2-7; 7 bases line up with TRBD1. Germline loops: CDR1 LNHDA, CDR2 SQIVND (reference sequence). This CDR3 is 15 amino acids long. V lost 4 bases, J lost 6 bases, and 12 bases stayed unmatched. CDR3 nucleotide sequence: TGTGCCAGTAGTAGGAGGACAGGCCGCCCCGTCGAGCAGTACTTC. Translating it yields CASSRRTGRPVEQYF.

This clonotype was seen only a few times. The V and J genes are TRBV4-2 and TRBJ2-2; 13 bases are shared with TRBD2. CDR3 length: 17 amino acids. The V gene end was trimmed by 4 bases and the J gene end by 5 bases; junction bases not matched to a gene: 7. Germline V lookup: CDR1 LGHNA, CDR2 YNFKEQ. CDR3 in amino acids: CASSRELAGGYTGELFF. CDR3 in DNA: TGTGCCAGCAGCCGAGAACTAGCGGGAGGGTATACCGGGGAGCTGTTTTTT.

In this sample, this clonotype turned up once. The chain joins TRBV19 to TRBJ2-7; 9 nucleotides agree with TRBD1. J lost 3 bases, V lost 10 bases, and 10 bases had no gene match. Germline assignment: CDR1 LNHDA and CDR2 SQIVND (reference sequence). CDR3 length: 14 residues. CDR3 in DNA: TGTGCCACGTCTAGGGACAGGGTTGGCTACGAGCAGTACTTC. Protein product: CATSRDRVGYEQYF.

This rearrangement joins TRBV5-1 to TRBJ2-7, with 11 bases fitting TRBD2. The trim removed 4 bases at V and 4 bases at J, leaving 7 bases unmatched. The CDR3 sequence is 15 residues long. Germline V gives CDR1 SGHRS, CDR2 YFSETQ. CDR3 sequence: CASSQTSGSWYEQYF. The CDR3 DNA sequence: TGCGCCAGCAGCCAAACTAGCGGGAGTTGGTACGAGCAGTACTTC.